This TCR beta chain was retrieved from a study of technical replicates of blood from a few donors. Clones were sequenced by immunoSEQ multiplex PCR, and TCRdb holds only the in-frame ones, with some missing. The top ten hold about 5.2% of the sample, which has about 62,000 clones, more than 75% seen once. CDR3 length: 16 amino acids. From germline, CDR1 is GTSNPN and CDR2 SVGIG (reference sequence). With 7 bases removed from V and 2 bases from J, the gap between germline ends came to 21 bases. Sequencing used PBMCs. This TCR was sampled from a human donor in good health. Some clones in this sample may be carry-over from other donors' samples. The chain recombines TRBV30 with TRBJ2-1; D might be TRBD2 (5 bases). The CDR3 DNA reads as TGTGCCTCCTCCGTAGGACTCCAAGCCACCTACAATGAGCAGTTCTTC. This encodes CASSVGLQATYNEQFF.